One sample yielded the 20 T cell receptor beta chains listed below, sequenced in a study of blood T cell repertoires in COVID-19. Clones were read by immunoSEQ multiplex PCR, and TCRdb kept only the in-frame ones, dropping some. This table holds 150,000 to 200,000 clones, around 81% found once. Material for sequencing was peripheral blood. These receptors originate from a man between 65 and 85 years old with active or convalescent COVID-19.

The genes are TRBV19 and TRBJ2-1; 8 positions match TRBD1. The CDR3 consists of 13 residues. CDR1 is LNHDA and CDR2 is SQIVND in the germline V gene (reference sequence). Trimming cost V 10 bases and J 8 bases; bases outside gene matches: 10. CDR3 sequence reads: CATWTGYRHEQFF. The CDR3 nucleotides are TGTGCCACTTGGACAGGGTATCGGCATGAGCAGTTCTTC. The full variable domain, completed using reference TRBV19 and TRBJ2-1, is DGGITQSPKYLFRKEGQNVTLSCEQNLNHDAMYWYRQDPGQGLRLIYYSQIVNDFQKGDIAEGYSVSREKKESFPLTVTSAQKNPTAFYLCATWTGYRHEQFFGPGTRLTVL.

The CDR3 coding sequence is TGTGCCAGCAGTGAAGTAAGAGACTCTGGGGCCAACGTCCTGACTTTC. Amino acid sequence: CASSEVRDSGANVLTF. J is TRBJ2-6 and V is TRBV2; D is unresolved. CDR3 length: 16 amino acids. Trimming removed 1 base at V and 0 bases at J, with 7 bases between. Germline lookup yields CDR1 SNHLY and CDR2 FYNNEI.

The CDR3 here is CASSPSGDSGKLFF. In DNA, the CDR3 is TGTGCCAGCAGCCCCTCGGGGGACAGTGGGAAACTGTTTTTT. The chain recombines TRBV3-1 (or the pseudogene TRBV3-2) with TRBJ1-4; 7 bases agree with TRBD1. CDR3 length: 14 residues. The J segment lost 11 bases and the V segment lost 4 bases, leaving 10 bases of the junction unmatched. CDR1 and CDR2 (germline): LGHDT, YNNKEL (reference sequence).

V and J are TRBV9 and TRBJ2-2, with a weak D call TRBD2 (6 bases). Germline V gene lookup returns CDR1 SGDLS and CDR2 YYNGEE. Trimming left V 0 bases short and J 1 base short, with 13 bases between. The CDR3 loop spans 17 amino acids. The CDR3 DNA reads TGTGCCAGCAGCGTAGGGGGAAATAGCGGGAACACCGGGGAGCTGTTTTTT. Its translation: CASSVGGNSGNTGELFF.

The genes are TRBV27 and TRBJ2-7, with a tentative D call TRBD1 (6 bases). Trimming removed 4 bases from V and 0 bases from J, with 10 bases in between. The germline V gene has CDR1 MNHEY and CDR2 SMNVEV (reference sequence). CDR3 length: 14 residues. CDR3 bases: TGTGCCAGCAGTTGGGGGCCCGGCTCCTACGAGCAGTACTTC. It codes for CASSWGPGSYEQYF.

CDR3 nucleotides: TGTGCCAGCAGCCCCGAAGCGGGAGCTACAGATACGCAGTATTTT. It specifies CASSPEAGATDTQYF. J is TRBJ2-3 and V is TRBV5-4; TRBD2 agrees at 8 bases. The CDR3 consists of 15 residues. Germline CDR1 and CDR2: SGHNT and YYREEE (reference sequence). Trimming removed 4 bases from V and 3 bases from J; junction bases left unmatched: 7.

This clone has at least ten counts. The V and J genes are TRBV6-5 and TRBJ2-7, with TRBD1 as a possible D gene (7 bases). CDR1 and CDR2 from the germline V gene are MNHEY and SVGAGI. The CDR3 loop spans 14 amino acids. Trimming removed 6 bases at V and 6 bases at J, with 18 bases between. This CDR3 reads CASRGGQQTFEQYF. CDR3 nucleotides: TGTGCCAGCAGGGGGGGACAGCAAACCTTCGAGCAGTACTTC.

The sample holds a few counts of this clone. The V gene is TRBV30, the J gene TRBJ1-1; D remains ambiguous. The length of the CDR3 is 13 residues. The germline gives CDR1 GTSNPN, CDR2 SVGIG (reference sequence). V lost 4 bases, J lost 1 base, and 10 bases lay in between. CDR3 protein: CAWTVTSNTEAFF. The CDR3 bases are TGTGCCTGGACCGTAACTTCGAACACTGAAGCTTTCTTT.

The CDR3 region has the DNA TGTGCCAGTAGTATAGATAGGGGGAGCACAGATACGCAGTATTTT. This translates into CASSIDRGSTDTQYF. The chain recombines TRBV19 with TRBJ2-3, with a tentative D call TRBD1 (6 bases). The germline CDR1 and CDR2 sequences are LNHDA and SQIVND (reference sequence). This CDR3 is 15 amino acids long. Trimming took off 0 bases at V and 0 bases at J, with 7 bases between the two ends.

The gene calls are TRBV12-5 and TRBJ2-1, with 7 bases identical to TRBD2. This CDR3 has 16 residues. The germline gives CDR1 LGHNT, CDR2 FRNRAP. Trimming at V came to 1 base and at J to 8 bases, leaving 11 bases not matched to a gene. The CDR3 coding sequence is TGTGCTAGTGGTTTGGGTCTAGCGGAACTAGGGGATGAGCAGTTCTTC. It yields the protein CASGLGLAELGDEQFF.

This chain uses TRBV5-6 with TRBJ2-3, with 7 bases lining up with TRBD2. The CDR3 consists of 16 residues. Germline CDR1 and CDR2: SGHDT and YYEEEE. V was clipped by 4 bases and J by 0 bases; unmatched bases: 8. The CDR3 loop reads CASSPWRGLSTDTQYF. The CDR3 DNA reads TGTGCCAGCAGCCCATGGCGGGGGTTAAGCACAGATACGCAGTATTTT.

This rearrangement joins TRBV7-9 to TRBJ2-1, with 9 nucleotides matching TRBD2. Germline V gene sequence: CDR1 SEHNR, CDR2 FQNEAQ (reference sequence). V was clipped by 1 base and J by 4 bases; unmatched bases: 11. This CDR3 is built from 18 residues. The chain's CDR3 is CASSLGGPLAGRYNEQFF. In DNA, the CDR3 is TGTGCCAGCAGCTTAGGGGGCCCCCTAGCGGGGAGGTACAATGAGCAGTTCTTC.

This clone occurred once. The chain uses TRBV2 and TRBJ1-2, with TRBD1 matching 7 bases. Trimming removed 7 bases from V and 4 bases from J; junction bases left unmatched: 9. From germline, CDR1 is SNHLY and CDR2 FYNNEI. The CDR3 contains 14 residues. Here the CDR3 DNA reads TGTGCCAGCAATCCCGAGACAGGGTTCTATGGCTACACCTTC. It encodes CASNPETGFYGYTF.

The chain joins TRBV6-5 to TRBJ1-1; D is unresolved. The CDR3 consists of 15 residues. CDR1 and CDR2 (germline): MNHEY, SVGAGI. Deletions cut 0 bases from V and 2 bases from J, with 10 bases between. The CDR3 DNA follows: TGTGCCAGCAGTTACTCGGGCCTTCTAAACACTGAAGCTTTCTTT. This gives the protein CASSYSGLLNTEAFF.

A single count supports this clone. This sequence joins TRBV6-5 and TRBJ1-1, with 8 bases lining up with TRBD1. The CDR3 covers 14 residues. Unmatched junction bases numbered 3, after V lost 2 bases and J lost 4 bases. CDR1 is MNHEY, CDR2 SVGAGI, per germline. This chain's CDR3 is CASSYGDRSTEAFF. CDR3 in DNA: TGTGCCAGCAGTTACGGGGACAGGAGCACTGAAGCTTTCTTT.

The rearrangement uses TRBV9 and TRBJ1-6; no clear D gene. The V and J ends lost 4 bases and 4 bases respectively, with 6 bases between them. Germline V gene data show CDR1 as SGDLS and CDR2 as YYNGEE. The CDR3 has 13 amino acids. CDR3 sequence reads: CASSSGYNSPLHF. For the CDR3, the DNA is TGTGCCAGCAGCAGCGGGTATAATTCACCCCTCCACTTT.

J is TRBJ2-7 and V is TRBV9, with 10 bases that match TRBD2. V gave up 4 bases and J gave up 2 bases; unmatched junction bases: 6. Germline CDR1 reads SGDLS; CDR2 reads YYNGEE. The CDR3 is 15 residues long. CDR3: CASSILAGSAYEQYF. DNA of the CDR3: TGTGCCAGCAGCATACTAGCGGGATCGGCCTACGAGCAGTACTTC.

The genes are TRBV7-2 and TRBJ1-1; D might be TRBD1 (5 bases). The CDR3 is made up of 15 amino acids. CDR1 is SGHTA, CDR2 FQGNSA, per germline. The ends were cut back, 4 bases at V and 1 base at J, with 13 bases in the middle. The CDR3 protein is CASSSQGPGNTEAFF. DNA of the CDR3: TGTGCCAGCAGCTCTCAGGGCCCGGGGAACACTGAAGCTTTCTTT.

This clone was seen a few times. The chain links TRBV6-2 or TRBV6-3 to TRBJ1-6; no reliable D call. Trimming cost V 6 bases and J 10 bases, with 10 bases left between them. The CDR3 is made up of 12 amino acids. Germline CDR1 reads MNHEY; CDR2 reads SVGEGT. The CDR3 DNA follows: TGTGCCAGCAGCCCCAGCGGGTCACCCCTCCACTTT. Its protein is CASSPSGSPLHF.

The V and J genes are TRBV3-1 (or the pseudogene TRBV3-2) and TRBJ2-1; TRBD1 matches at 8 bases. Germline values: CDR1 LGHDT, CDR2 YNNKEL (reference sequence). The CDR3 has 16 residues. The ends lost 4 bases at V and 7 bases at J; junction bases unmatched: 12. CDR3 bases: TGTGCCAGCAGCCGAACCCCCGGGACAGGCGGAAATGAGCAGTTCTTC. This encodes CASSRTPGTGGNEQFF.